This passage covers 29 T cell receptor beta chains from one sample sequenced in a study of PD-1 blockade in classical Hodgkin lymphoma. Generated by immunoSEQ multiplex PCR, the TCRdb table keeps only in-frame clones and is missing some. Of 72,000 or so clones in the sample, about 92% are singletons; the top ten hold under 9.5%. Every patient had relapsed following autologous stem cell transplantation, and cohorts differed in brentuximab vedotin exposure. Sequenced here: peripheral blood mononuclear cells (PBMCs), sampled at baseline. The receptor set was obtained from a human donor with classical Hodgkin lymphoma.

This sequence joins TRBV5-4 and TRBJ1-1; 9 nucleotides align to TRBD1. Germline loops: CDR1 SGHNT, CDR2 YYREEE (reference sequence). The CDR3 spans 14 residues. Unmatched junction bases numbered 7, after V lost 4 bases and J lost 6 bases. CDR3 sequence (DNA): TGTGCCAGCAGCCCTACAGGGGGCGCCCCTGAAGCTTTCTTT. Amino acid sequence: CASSPTGGAPEAFF.

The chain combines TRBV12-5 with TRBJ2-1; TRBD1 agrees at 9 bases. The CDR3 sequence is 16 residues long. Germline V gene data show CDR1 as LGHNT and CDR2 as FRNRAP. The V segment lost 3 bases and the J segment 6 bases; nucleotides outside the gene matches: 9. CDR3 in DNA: TGTGCTAGTGGTTTTCCCGGGACAGGGTTTAGCAATGAGCAGTTCTTC. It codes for CASGFPGTGFSNEQFF.

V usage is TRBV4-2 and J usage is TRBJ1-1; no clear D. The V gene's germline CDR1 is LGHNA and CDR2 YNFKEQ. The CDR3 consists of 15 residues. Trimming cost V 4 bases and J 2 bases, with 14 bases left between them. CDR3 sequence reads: CASSPKQAGNTEAFF. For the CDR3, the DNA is TGTGCCAGCAGCCCAAAGCAGGCCGGCAACACTGAAGCTTTCTTT.

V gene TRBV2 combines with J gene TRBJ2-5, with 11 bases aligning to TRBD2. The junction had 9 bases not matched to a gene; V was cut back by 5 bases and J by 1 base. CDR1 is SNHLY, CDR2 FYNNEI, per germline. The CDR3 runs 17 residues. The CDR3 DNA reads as TGTGCCAGCAGTCCACCCCCCGGACTAGCGGGCCAAGAGACCCAGTACTTC. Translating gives CASSPPPGLAGQETQYF. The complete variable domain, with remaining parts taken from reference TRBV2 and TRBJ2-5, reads EPEVTQTPSHQVTQMGQEVILRCVPISNHLYFYWYRQILGQKVEFLVSFYNNEISEKSEIFDDQFSVERPDGSNFTLKIRSTKLEDSAMYFCASSPPPGLAGQETQYFGPGTRLLVL.

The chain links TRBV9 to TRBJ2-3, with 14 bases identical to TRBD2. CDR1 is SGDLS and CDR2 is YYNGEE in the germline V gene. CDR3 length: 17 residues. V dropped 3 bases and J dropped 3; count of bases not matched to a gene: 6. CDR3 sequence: CASSARLAGGGTDTQYF. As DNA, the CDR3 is TGTGCCAGCAGCGCCAGACTAGCGGGAGGGGGGACAGATACGCAGTATTTT.

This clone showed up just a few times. This chain's CDR3 is CASSVGGERDPRGAFF. In DNA, the CDR3 is TGTGCCAGCAGCGTCGGTGGGGAACGTGACCCCAGAGGGGCTTTCTTT. The V call is TRBV9, the J call TRBJ1-1; D uncertain. V gave up 2 bases and J gave up 11 bases, with 25 bases separating them. CDR3 length: 16 amino acids. Germline V gene sequence: CDR1 SGDLS, CDR2 YYNGEE.

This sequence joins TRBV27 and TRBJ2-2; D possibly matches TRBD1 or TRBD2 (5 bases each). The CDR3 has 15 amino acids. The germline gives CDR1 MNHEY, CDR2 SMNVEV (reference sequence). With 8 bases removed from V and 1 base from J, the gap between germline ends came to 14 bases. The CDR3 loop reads CASRGDKRNTGELFF. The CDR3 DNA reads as TGTGCCAGCCGAGGGGATAAGAGGAACACCGGGGAGCTGTTTTTT.

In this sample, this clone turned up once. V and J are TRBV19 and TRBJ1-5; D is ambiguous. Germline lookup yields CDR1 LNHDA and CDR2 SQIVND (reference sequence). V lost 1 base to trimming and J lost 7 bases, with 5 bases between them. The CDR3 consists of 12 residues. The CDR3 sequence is CASSIASQPQHF. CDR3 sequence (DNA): TGTGCCAGTAGTATAGCCTCCCAGCCCCAGCATTTT.

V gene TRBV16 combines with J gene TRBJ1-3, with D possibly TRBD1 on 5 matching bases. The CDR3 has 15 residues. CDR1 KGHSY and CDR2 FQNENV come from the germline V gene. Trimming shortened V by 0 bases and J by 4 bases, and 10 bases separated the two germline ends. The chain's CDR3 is CASSQSPGPGNTIYF. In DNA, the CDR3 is TGTGCCAGCAGCCAATCCCCGGGGCCGGGAAACACCATATATTTT.

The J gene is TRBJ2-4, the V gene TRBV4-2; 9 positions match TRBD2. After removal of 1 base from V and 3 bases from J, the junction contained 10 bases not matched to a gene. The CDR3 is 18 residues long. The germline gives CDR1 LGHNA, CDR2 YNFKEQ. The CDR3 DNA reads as TGTGCCAGCAGCCAAGCGGGAGCGGGAGGTATAAACAAAAACATTCAGTACTTC. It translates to CASSQAGAGGINKNIQYF.

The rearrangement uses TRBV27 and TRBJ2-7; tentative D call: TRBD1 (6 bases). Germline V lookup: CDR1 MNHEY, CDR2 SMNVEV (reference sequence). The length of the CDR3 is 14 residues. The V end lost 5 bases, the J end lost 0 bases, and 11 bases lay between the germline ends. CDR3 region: CASSPWDTSYEQYF. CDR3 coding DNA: TGTGCCAGCAGTCCATGGGACACCTCCTACGAGCAGTACTTC.

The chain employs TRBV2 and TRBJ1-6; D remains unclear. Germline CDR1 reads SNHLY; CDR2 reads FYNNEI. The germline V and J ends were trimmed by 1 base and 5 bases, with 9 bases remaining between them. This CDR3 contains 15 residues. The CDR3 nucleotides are TGTGCCAGCAGTGAAGGGTGGACCCATAATTCACCCCTCCACTTT. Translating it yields CASSEGWTHNSPLHF.

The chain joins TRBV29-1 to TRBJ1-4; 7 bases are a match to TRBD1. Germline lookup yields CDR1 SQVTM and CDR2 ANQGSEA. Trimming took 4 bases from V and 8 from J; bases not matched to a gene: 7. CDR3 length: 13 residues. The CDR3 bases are TGCAGCGTTGGCCGAGACAGGGACGAAAAACTGTTTTTT. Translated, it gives CSVGRDRDEKLFF. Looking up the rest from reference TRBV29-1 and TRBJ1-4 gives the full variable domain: SAVISQKPSRDICQRGTSLTIQCQVDSQVTMMFWYRQQPGQSLTLIATANQGSEATYESGFVIDKFPISRPNLTFSTLTVSNMSPEDSSIYLCSVGRDRDEKLFFGSGTQLSVL.

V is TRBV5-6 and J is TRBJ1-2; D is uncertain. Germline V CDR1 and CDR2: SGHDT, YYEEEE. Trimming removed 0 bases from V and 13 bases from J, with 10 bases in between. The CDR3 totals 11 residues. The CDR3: CASSLDVGSTF. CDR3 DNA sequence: TGTGCCAGCAGCTTGGACGTGGGAAGCACCTTC.

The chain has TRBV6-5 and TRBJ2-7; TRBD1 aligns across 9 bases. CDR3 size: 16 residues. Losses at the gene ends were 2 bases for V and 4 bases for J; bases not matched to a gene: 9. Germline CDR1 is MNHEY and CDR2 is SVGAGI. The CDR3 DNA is TGTGCCAGCAGTTACGACGCACAGGGGGCTATATACGAGCAGTACTTC. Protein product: CASSYDAQGAIYEQYF.

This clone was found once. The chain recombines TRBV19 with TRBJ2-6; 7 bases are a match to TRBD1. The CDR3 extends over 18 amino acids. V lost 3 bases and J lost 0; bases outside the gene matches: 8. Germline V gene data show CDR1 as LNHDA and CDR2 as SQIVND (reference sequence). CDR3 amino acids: CASSIRQGFSSGANVLTF. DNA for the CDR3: TGTGCCAGTAGTATTCGACAGGGTTTTAGCTCTGGGGCCAACGTCCTGACTTTC. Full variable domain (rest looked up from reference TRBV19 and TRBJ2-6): DGGITQSPKYLFRKEGQNVTLSCEQNLNHDAMYWYRQDPGQGLRLIYYSQIVNDFQKGDIAEGYSVSREKKESFPLTVTSAQKNPTAFYLCASSIRQGFSSGANVLTFGAGSRLTVL.

CDR3 residues: CASSQDRGTTEAFF. CDR3 DNA: TGTGCCAGCAGCCAAGATCGAGGGACCACTGAAGCTTTCTTT. V is TRBV4-2 and J is TRBJ1-1; D may be TRBD1 (5 bases). Trimming removed 0 bases at V and 4 bases at J, with 9 bases between. CDR3 length equals 14 residues. Germline V gene lookup returns CDR1 LGHNA and CDR2 YNFKEQ.

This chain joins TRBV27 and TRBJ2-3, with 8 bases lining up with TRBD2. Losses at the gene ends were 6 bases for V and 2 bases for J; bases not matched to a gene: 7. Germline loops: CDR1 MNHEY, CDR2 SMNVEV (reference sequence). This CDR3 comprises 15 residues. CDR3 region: CASRLAGLPTDTQYF. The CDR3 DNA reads TGTGCCAGCAGGTTAGCGGGGTTACCCACAGATACGCAGTATTTT.

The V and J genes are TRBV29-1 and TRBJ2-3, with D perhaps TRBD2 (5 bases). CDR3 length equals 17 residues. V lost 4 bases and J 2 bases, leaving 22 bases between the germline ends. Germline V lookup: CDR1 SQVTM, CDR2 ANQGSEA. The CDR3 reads CSVVGADLFWDTDTQYF. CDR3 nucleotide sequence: TGCAGCGTTGTGGGAGCCGATCTTTTTTGGGACACAGATACGCAGTATTTT.

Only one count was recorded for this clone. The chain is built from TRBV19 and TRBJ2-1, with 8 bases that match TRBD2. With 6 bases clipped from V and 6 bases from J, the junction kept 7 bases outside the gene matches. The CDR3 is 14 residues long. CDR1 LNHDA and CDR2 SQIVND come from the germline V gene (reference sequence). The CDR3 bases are TGTGCCAGTAGCACTTTCGGGAGGGGCAATGAGCAGTTCTTC. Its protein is CASSTFGRGNEQFF.

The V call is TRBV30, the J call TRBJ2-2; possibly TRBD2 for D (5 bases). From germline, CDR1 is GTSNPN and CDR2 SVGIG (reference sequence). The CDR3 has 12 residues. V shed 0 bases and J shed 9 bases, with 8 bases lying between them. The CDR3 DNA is TGTGCCTGGAGTGTGCTCGGGAGGGAGCTGTTTTTT. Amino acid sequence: CAWSVLGRELFF.

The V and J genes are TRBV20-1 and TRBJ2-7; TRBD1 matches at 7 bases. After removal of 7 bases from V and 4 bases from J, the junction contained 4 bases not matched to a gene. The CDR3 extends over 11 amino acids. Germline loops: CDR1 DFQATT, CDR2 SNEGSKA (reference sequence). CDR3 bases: TGCAGTGTCAAGACAGGGTACGAGCAGTACTTC. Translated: CSVKTGYEQYF.

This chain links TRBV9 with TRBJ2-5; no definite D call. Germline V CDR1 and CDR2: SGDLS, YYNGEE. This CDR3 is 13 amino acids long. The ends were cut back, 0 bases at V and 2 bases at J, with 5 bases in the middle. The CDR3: CASSVGWQETQYF. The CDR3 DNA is TGTGCCAGCAGCGTAGGGTGGCAAGAGACCCAGTACTTC.

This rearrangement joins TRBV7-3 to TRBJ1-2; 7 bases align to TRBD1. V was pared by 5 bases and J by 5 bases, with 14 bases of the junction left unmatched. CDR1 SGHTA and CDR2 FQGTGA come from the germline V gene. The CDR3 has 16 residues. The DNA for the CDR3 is TGTGCCAGCAGCCCGGGACAGTTAGGAGGCGCTTATGGCTACACCTTC. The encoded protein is CASSPGQLGGAYGYTF.

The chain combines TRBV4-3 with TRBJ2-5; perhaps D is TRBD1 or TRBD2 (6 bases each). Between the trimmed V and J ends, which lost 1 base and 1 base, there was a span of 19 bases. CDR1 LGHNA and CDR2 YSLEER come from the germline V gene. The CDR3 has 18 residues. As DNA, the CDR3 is TGCGCCAGCAGCCAAGGCCGTGACCATGAGGGGGGCCAAGAGACCCAGTACTTC. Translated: CASSQGRDHEGGQETQYF.

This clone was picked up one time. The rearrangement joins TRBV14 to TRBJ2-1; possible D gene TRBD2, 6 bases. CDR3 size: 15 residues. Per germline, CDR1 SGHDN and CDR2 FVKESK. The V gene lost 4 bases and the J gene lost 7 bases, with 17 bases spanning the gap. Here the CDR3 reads CASSPPGGGWNEQFF. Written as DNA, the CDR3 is TGTGCCAGCAGCCCGCCTGGGGGAGGCTGGAATGAGCAGTTCTTC.

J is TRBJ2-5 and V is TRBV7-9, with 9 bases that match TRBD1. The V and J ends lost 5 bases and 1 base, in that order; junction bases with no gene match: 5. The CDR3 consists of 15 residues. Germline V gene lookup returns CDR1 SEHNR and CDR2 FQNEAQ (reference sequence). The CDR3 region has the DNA TGTGCCAGCAGCCTACTGACAGGGGGCCAAGAGACCCAGTACTTC. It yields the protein CASSLLTGGQETQYF.

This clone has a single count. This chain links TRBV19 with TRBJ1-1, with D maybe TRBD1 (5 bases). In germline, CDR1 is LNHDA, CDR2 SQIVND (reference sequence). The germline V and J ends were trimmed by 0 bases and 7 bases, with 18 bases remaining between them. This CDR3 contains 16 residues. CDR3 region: CASSIDTPWGNSEAFF. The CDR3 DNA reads TGTGCCAGTAGTATAGATACCCCGTGGGGGAATAGTGAAGCTTTCTTT.

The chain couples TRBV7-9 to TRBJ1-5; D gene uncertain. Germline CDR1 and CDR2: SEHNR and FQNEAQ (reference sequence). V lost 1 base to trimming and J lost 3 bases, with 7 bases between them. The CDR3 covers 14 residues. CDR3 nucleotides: TGTGCCAGCAGCTTAGGTAGTTTCAATCAGCCCCAGCATTTT. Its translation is CASSLGSFNQPQHF. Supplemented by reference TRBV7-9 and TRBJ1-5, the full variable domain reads DTGVSQNPRHKITKRGQNVTFRCDPISEHNRLYWYRQTLGQGPEFLTYFQNEAQLEKSRLLSDRFSAERPKGSFSTLEIQRTEQGDSAMYLCASSLGSFNQPQHFGDGTRLSIL.